Listed here are 24 T cell receptor beta chains from one sample, sequenced in a study of shared clonotypes between healthy human individuals. In the naive CD8 group, cells lacked CD45RO and were positively selected for CCR7, so terminally differentiated effector memory CD45RA+ cells were left out. Generated by immunoSEQ multiplex PCR, the TCRdb table keeps only in-frame clones and is missing some. The table lists hundreds of thousands of clones, around 96% of them singletons, with about 0.12% in the top ten. Sequenced material: naive CD8+ T cells sorted from blood. The receptors shown here come from a woman in her 30s in good health.

The chain is built from TRBV10-1 and TRBJ2-2; tentatively, D is TRBD1 or TRBD2 (7 bases each). Germline CDR1 WNHNN, CDR2 SYGVQD (reference sequence). V was clipped by 6 bases and J by 6 bases, with 11 bases between them. The CDR3 has 13 amino acids. The CDR3 nucleotides are TGCGCCAGCAGAGCGGGACAGCCCGGGGAGCTGTTTTTT. It codes for CASRAGQPGELFF.

This clone showed up just once. V usage is TRBV11-2 and J usage is TRBJ1-2; D uncertain. The germline V and J ends were trimmed by 4 bases and 5 bases, with 17 bases remaining between them. This CDR3 is built from 15 residues. CDR1 is SGHAT, CDR2 FQNNGV, per germline. CDR3 DNA sequence: TGTGCCAGCAGCTGGTCCTCTGACCCATTTTATGGCTACACCTTC. It encodes CASSWSSDPFYGYTF.

The chain carries TRBV27 and TRBJ2-1; D ambiguous. V dropped 6 bases and J dropped 2 bases, with 11 bases sitting between them. Germline V lookup: CDR1 MNHEY, CDR2 SMNVEV (reference sequence). CDR3 length: 14 residues. This CDR3 is CASRVSWPYNEQFF. The CDR3 DNA reads as TGTGCCAGCAGGGTGAGTTGGCCCTACAATGAGCAGTTCTTC.

The gene calls are TRBV28 and TRBJ1-5; D call uncertain. Germline CDR1 is MDHEN and CDR2 is SYDVKM. With 10 bases removed from V and 2 bases from J, the gap between germline ends came to 21 bases. CDR3 length: 16 residues. In DNA form, the CDR3 reads TGTGCCACCCAGGTCGCAGCCCATGGGGGCAATCAGCCCCAGCATTTT. It translates to CATQVAAHGGNQPQHF.

The V gene is TRBV9, the J gene TRBJ2-1; D may be TRBD2 (6 bases). The V gene lost 4 bases and the J gene lost 4 bases, with 15 bases spanning the gap. This CDR3 comprises 15 residues. The germline V gene has CDR1 SGDLS and CDR2 YYNGEE. The CDR3 loop reads CASSPGIAEYNEQFF. CDR3 coding DNA: TGTGCCAGCAGCCCCGGGATAGCGGAGTACAATGAGCAGTTCTTC.

The genes are TRBV28 and TRBJ1-2; tentatively, D is TRBD1 (6 bases). CDR3 length equals 16 residues. V lost 3 bases and J 1 base, leaving 15 bases between the germline ends. CDR1 and CDR2 from the germline V gene are MDHEN and SYDVKM. CDR3 nucleotides: TGTGCCAGCAGTTTGCTGGGTGGACAGATTAACTATGGCTACACCTTC. Residues: CASSLLGGQINYGYTF.

The V call is TRBV30, the J call TRBJ1-2, with 8 nucleotides matching TRBD1. Trimming cost V 0 bases and J 4 bases; bases outside gene matches: 4. Germline CDR1 and CDR2: GTSNPN and SVGIG (reference sequence). This CDR3 region has 14 residues. The CDR3 loop reads CAWSVPDRVYGYTF. Written as DNA, the CDR3 is TGTGCCTGGAGTGTGCCGGACAGGGTCTATGGCTACACCTTC.

The rearrangement links TRBV5-1 to TRBJ2-7; possible D gene TRBD1, 6 bases. V lost 4 bases to trimming and J lost 2 bases, with 10 bases between them. From germline, CDR1 is SGHRS and CDR2 YFSETQ. CDR3 length: 13 amino acids. The CDR3 coding sequence is TGCGCCAGCAGCGGGGACACCGCCTACGAGCAGTACTTC. As protein: CASSGDTAYEQYF.

This chain links TRBV7-3 with TRBJ2-1, with a tentative D call TRBD2 (5 bases). This CDR3 region has 17 residues. With 1 base removed from V and 0 bases from J, the gap between germline ends came to 13 bases. CDR1 SGHTA and CDR2 FQGTGA come from the germline V gene. CDR3 sequence (DNA): TGTGCCAGCAGCTTAAGTCCTCCCGGGGACTCCTACAATGAGCAGTTCTTC. Encoded protein: CASSLSPPGDSYNEQFF.

The chain combines TRBV28 with TRBJ2-5; D possibly uses TRBD1 or TRBD2 (5 bases each). The CDR3 has 17 residues. Germline lookup yields CDR1 MDHEN and CDR2 SYDVKM. V dropped 6 bases and J dropped 0 bases, with 20 bases sitting between them. The DNA for the CDR3 is TGTGCCAGCAGACATCCGGGACCCCTATCAAACCAAGAGACCCAGTACTTC. This encodes CASRHPGPLSNQETQYF.

This chain joins TRBV12-5 and TRBJ2-5; the D gene is possibly TRBD1 (5 bases). The CDR3 contains 16 residues. The V end was cut by 6 bases, the J end by 7 bases, with 24 bases between. Per germline, CDR1 LGHNT and CDR2 FRNRAP. CDR3: CASGPDSHYPRGTQYF. The DNA for the CDR3 is TGTGCTAGTGGCCCAGATAGCCACTACCCAAGGGGGACCCAGTACTTC.

The genes are TRBV11-2 and TRBJ2-7, with D possibly matching TRBD2 (6 bases). The CDR3 covers 15 residues. Trimming pared 1 base from V and 1 base from J, leaving 11 bases between. Germline values: CDR1 SGHAT, CDR2 FQNNGV. The CDR3 spells CASSLVTSRSYEQYF. CDR3 bases: TGTGCCAGCAGCTTAGTAACTAGCCGATCCTACGAGCAGTACTTC. The whole variable domain, remainder taken from reference TRBV11-2 and TRBJ2-7, is EAGVAQSPRYKIIEKRQSVAFWCNPISGHATLYWYQQILGQGPKLLIQFQNNGVVDDSQLPKDRFSAERLKGVDSTLKIQPAKLEDSAVYLCASSLVTSRSYEQYFGPGTRLTVT.

The V and J genes are TRBV6-1 and TRBJ1-1; D remains unclear. Germline CDR1 reads MNHNS; CDR2 reads SASEGT. The V and J ends lost 4 bases and 1 base respectively, with 10 bases between them. CDR3 size: 14 residues. This CDR3 is CASSVFWENTEAFF. The CDR3 nucleotides read TGTGCCAGCAGTGTTTTTTGGGAGAACACTGAAGCTTTCTTT.

The V call is TRBV2, the J call TRBJ2-3, with 10 bases that match TRBD2. V was clipped by 1 base and J by 3 bases; unmatched bases: 4. There are 16 residues in the CDR3. Germline CDR1 SNHLY, CDR2 FYNNEI. This CDR3 reads CASSEVSSGSTDTQYF. The DNA of the CDR3 is TGTGCCAGCAGTGAAGTATCTAGCGGGAGTACAGATACGCAGTATTTT.

The chain links TRBV11-2 to TRBJ1-5; TRBD1 is a possible D gene (5 bases). Looked up from germline, CDR1 is SGHAT and CDR2 is FQNNGV. Trimming shortened V by 4 bases and J by 2 bases, and 12 bases separated the two germline ends. The length of the CDR3 is 15 residues. CDR3 nucleotides: TGTGCCAGCAGCTCCGCGGGGGTTGGCAATCAGCCCCAGCATTTT. It encodes CASSSAGVGNQPQHF.

The chain joins TRBV27 to TRBJ2-3; D remains ambiguous. Germline V gives CDR1 MNHEY, CDR2 SMNVEV (reference sequence). The CDR3 runs to 12 residues. Trimming took 7 bases from V and 0 from J, leaving 5 bases between them. CDR3: CASISSTDTQYF. The CDR3 DNA sequence: TGTGCCAGCATCTCTAGCACAGATACGCAGTATTTT.

CDR3: CASSLLVSYEQYF. In nucleotides, the CDR3 is TGTGCCAGCAGTCTCTTGGTCTCCTACGAGCAGTACTTC. The chain recombines TRBV6-5 with TRBJ2-7; unclear D gene. Germline CDR1 and CDR2: MNHEY and SVGAGI. This CDR3 has 13 residues. The germline V and J ends were trimmed by 5 bases and 0 bases, with 8 bases remaining between them.

The chain recombines TRBV19 with TRBJ2-7; 14 bases align to TRBD2. This CDR3 is 13 amino acids long. Germline V CDR1 and CDR2: LNHDA, SQIVND (reference sequence). V lost 10 bases, J lost 4 bases, and 3 bases stayed unmatched. CDR3 coding DNA: TGTGCCACGGGGACTAGCGGGAGTTACGAGCAGTACTTC. This sequence encodes CATGTSGSYEQYF. Drawing the rest from reference TRBV19 and TRBJ2-7, the complete variable domain is DGGITQSPKYLFRKEGQNVTLSCEQNLNHDAMYWYRQDPGQGLRLIYYSQIVNDFQKGDIAEGYSVSREKKESFPLTVTSAQKNPTAFYLCATGTSGSYEQYFGPGTRLTVT.

The chain couples TRBV9 to TRBJ2-2; unclear D gene. Germline V gene data show CDR1 as SGDLS and CDR2 as YYNGEE. This CDR3 contains 12 residues. V shed 4 bases and J shed 7 bases, with 8 bases lying between them. CDR3 sequence reads: CASSPRVGELFF. The CDR3 nucleotides read TGTGCCAGCAGCCCTAGAGTCGGGGAGCTGTTTTTT.

This chain uses TRBV7-9 with TRBJ2-7; 9 nucleotides align to TRBD1. The CDR3 spans 12 residues. V was clipped by 6 bases and J by 5 bases; unmatched bases: 2. CDR1 SEHNR and CDR2 FQNEAQ come from the germline V gene (reference sequence). The CDR3 DNA follows: TGTGCCAGCAGGGACAGGGGCAACGAGCAGTACTTC. As protein: CASRDRGNEQYF.

The chain employs TRBV7-2 and TRBJ2-1, with TRBD2 matching over 11 bases. Trimming took 4 bases from V and 10 from J; bases not matched to a gene: 12. CDR1 is SGHTA and CDR2 is FQGNSA in the germline V gene. The CDR3 covers 16 residues. The CDR3, as DNA: TGTGCCAGCAGCTGGGGACTAGCGGTACCTCCGGGAGAGCAGTTCTTC. Translating it yields CASSWGLAVPPGEQFF. Full variable domain (missing parts from reference TRBV7-2 and TRBJ2-1): GAGVSQSPSNKVTEKGKDVELRCDPISGHTALYWYRQSLGQGLEFLIYFQGNSAPDKSGLPSDRFSAERTGGSVSTLTIQRTQQEDSAVYLCASSWGLAVPPGEQFFGPGTRLTVL.

In its sample, this clone was seen a few times. The J gene is TRBJ1-1, the V gene TRBV12-5; the D gene is possibly TRBD1 (6 bases). This CDR3 spans 13 amino acids. Germline V gene data show CDR1 as LGHNT and CDR2 as FRNRAP. V was shortened by 5 bases and J by 4 bases, with 11 bases between the two germline ends. The CDR3 sequence is CASGIPGVTEAFF. CDR3 nucleotide sequence: TGTGCTAGTGGTATCCCAGGGGTCACTGAAGCTTTCTTT.

This clone has only one observation. Other nucleotide sequences in the sample specify the same CDR3. The chain carries TRBV11-2 and TRBJ2-1, with D possibly matching TRBD2 (6 bases). The V gene's germline CDR1 is SGHAT and CDR2 FQNNGV. V was clipped by 1 base and J by 7 bases, with 8 bases between them. The CDR3 has 13 amino acids. The CDR3: CASSLGAGNEQFF. CDR3 sequence (DNA): TGTGCCAGCAGCTTAGGGGCGGGGAATGAGCAGTTCTTC.

The chain has TRBV4-1 and TRBJ2-3; TRBD2 matches at 13 bases. The CDR3 length is 16 residues. V shed 3 bases and J 4 bases; nucleotides not matched to a gene: 4. CDR1 and CDR2 (germline): MGHRA, YSYEKL. CDR3 in amino acids: CASSHTLAGGPDTQYF. The CDR3 nucleotides read TGCGCCAGCAGCCACACACTAGCGGGAGGGCCAGATACGCAGTATTTT.